This TCR beta chain was documented in a study of T cell therapy after organ transplantation. Described time point: 4-8 weeks after completion of therapy. Profiling relied on immunoSEQ multiplex PCR, and the TCRdb table lists in-frame clones only, not all of them. The sample contains approximately 20,000 clones, roughly four fifths of which appear only once. Worth noting for this clone: Its specificity is not known.

The germline gives CDR1 MNHNY, CDR2 SVGAGI (reference sequence). Trimming left V 2 bases short and J 3 bases short, with 2 bases between. The CDR3 loop spans 12 amino acids. V usage is TRBV6-6 and J usage is TRBJ1-5; no clear D. This sample comprised CD8+ T cells from blood, obtained after autologous CMV-specific T cell therapy. The TCR was taken from a human patient who had received a solid organ transplant and had CMV disease. A share of the T cells may be of graft donor origin. The CDR3 DNA follows: TGTGCCAGCAGTTACCTCAATCAGCCCCAGCATTTT. Translating gives CASSYLNQPQHF.